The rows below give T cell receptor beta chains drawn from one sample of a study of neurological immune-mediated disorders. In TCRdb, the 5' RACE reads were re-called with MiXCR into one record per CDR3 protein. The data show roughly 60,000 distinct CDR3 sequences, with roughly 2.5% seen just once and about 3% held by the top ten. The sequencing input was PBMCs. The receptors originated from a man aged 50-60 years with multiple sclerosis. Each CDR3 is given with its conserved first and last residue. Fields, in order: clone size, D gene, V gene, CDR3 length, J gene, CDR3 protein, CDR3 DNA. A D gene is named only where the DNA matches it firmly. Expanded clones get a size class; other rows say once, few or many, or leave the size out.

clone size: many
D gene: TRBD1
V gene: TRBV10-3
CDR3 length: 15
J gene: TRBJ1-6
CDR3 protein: CAISAVPGQGSPLHF
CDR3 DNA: TGTGCCATCAGTGCCGTCCCGGGACAGGGATCACCCCTCCACTTT

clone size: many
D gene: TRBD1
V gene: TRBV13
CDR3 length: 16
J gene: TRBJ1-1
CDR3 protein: CASSFFGGQGVTEAFF
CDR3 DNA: TGTGCCAGCAGCTTTTTTGGGGGACAGGGAGTAACTGAAGCTTTCTTT

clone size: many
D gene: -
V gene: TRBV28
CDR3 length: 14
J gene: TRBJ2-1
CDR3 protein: CASSATLGYNEQFF
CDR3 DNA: TGTGCCAGCAGTGCGACTCTAGGCTACAATGAGCAGTTCTTC

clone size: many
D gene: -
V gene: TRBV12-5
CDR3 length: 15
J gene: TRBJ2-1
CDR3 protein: CASGSSPLGYNEQFF
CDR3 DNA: TGTGCTAGTGGTTCTTCCCCGCTTGGCTACAATGAGCAGTTCTTC

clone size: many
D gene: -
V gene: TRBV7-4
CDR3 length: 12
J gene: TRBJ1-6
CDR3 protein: CASSKTYSPGDF
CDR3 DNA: TGTGCCAGCAGCAAGACCTACAGTCCAGGCGACTTT

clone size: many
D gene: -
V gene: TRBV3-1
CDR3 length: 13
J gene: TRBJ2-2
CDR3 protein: CASSQGRDGELFF
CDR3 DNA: TGTGCCAGCAGCCAAGGGCGGGACGGGGAGCTGTTTTTT

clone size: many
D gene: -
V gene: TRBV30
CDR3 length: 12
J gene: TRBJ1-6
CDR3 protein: CAWRGANSPLHF
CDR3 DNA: TGTGCCTGGAGAGGAGCTAATTCACCCCTCCACTTT

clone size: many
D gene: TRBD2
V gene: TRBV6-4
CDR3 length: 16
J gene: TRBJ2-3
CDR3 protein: CASSDSVTSGADTQYF
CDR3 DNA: TGTGCCAGCAGTGACTCGGTGACTAGCGGGGCAGATACGCAGTATTTT

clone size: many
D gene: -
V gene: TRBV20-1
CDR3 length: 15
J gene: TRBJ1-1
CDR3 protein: CSALVTPRSNPEAFF
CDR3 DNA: TGCAGTGCCCTGGTGACACCAAGGAGCAACCCCGAAGCTTTCTTT

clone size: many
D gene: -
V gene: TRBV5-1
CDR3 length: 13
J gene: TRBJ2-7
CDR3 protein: CASSLYQGREQYF
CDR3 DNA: TGCGCCAGCAGCTTGTATCAGGGCCGCGAGCAGTACTTC

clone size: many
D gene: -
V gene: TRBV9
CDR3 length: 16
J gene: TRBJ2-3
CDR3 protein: CASSAWGGPRTDTQYF
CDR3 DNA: TGTGCCAGCAGTGCCTGGGGGGGGCCCAGGACAGATACGCAGTATTTT

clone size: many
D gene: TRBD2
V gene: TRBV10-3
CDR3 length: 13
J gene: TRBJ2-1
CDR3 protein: CAISSGGGNEQFF
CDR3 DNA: TGTGCCATCAGTAGCGGGGGGGGGAATGAGCAGTTCTTC

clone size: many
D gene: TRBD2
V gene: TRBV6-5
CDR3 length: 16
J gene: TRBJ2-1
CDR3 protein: CASSSILAGGRSEQFF
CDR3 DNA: TGTGCCAGCAGTAGTATCCTAGCGGGGGGGCGTAGTGAGCAGTTCTTC

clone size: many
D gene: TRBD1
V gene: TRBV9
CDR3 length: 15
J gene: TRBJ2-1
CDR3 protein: CASSVAGQGYNEQFF
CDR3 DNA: TGTGCCAGCAGCGTAGCCGGACAGGGCTACAATGAGCAGTTCTTC

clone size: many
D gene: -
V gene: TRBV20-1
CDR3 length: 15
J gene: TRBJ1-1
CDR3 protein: CSARDWATGDTEAFF
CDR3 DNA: TGCAGTGCTAGAGATTGGGCGACGGGGGACACTGAAGCTTTCTTT

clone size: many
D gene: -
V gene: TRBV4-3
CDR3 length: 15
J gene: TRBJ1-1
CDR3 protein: CASSQDFTGSTEAFF
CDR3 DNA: TGCGCCAGCAGCCAAGACTTTACAGGGAGCACTGAAGCTTTCTTT

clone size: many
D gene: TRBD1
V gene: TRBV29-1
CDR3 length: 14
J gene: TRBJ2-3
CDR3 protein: CSALGQGKQDTQYF
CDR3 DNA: TGCAGCGCCCTCGGACAGGGGAAACAAGATACGCAGTATTTT

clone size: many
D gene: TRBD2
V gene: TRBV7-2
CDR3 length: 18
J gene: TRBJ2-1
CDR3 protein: CASSPSLLAGELYNEQFF
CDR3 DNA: TGTGCCAGCAGCCCTAGCCTATTAGCGGGGGAGCTCTACAATGAGCAGTTCTTC

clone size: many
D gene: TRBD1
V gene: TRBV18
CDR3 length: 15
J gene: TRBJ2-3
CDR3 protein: CASSTDRNPTDTQYF
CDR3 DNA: TGTGCCAGCTCAACGGACAGGAACCCCACAGATACGCAGTATTTT

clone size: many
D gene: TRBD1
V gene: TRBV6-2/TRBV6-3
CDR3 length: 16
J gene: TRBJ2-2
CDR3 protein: CASSYRRDSSTGELFF
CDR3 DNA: TGTGCCAGCAGTTATCGACGGGACAGCTCAACCGGGGAGCTGTTTTTT

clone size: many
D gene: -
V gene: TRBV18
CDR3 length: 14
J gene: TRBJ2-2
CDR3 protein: CASSPEKNTGELFF
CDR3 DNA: TGTGCCAGCTCACCCGAGAAGAACACCGGGGAGCTGTTTTTT

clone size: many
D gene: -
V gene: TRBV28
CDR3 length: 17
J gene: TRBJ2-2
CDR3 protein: CASSLSLRATYTGELFF
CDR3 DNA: TGTGCCAGCAGTTTATCCCTCCGGGCAACTTACACCGGGGAGCTGTTTTTT

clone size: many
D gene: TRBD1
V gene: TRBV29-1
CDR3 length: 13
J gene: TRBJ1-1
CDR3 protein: CSVTTGGGTEAFF
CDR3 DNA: TGCAGCGTCACGACAGGGGGGGGAACTGAAGCTTTCTTT

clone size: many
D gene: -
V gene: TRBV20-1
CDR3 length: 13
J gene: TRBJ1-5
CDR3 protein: CSARGHSNQPQHF
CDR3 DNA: TGCAGTGCCAGGGGCCATAGCAATCAGCCCCAGCATTTT

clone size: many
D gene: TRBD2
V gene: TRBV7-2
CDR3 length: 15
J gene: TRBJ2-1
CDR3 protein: CASSLFAGENNEQFF
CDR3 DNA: TGTGCCAGCAGCTTGTTCGCGGGGGAAAACAATGAGCAGTTCTTC

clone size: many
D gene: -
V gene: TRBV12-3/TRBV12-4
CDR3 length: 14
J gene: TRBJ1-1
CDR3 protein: CASSVGLQNTEAFF
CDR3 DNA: TGTGCCAGCAGTGTGGGACTTCAGAACACTGAAGCTTTCTTT

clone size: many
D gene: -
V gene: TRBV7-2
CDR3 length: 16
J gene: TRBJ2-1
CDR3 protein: CASSQRPGQRGNEQFF
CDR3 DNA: TGTGCCAGCAGCCAGAGACCGGGTCAAAGGGGAAATGAGCAGTTCTTC

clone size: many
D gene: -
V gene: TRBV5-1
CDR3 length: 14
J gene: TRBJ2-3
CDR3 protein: CASSLAGGADTQYF
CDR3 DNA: TGCGCCAGCAGCTTGGCGGGGGGCGCAGATACGCAGTATTTT

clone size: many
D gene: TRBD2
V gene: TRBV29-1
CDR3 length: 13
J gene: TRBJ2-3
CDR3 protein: CSVPGLAGERQYF
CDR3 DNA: TGCAGCGTCCCCGGACTAGCGGGGGAGAGGCAGTATTTT

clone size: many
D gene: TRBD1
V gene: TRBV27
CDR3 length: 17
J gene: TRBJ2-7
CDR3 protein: CASSPLKPLTGGYEQYF
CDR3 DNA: TGTGCCAGCAGTCCCCTGAAACCTTTGACAGGGGGCTACGAGCAGTACTTC

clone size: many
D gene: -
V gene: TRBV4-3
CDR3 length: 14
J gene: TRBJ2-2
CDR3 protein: CASSQVISTGELFF
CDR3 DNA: TGCGCCAGCAGCCAAGTTATCAGCACCGGGGAGCTGTTTTTT

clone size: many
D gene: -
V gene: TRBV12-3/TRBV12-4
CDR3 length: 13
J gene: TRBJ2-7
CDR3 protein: CASSLTGAYEQYF
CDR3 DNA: TGTGCCAGCAGTTTAACCGGGGCGTACGAGCAGTACTTC

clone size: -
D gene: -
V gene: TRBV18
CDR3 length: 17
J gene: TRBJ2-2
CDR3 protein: CASSLPVSYTNTGELFF
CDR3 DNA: TGTGCCAGCTCCCTTCCAGTGTCCTACACGAACACCGGGGAGCTGTTTTTT

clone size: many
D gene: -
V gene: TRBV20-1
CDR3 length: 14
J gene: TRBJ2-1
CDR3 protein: CLASRGSGLNEQFF
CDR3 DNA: TGCCTGGCATCCAGGGGTAGCGGTCTAAATGAGCAGTTCTTC

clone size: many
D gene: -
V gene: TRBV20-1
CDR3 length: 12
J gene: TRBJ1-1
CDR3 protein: CRGEQGGTEAFF
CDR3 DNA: TGCAGGGGGGAACAAGGGGGCACTGAAGCTTTCTTT

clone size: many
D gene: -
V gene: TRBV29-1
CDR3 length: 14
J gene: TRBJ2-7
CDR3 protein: CSVVGDLISYEQYF
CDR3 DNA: TGCAGCGTTGTAGGGGACTTAATCTCCTACGAGCAGTACTTC

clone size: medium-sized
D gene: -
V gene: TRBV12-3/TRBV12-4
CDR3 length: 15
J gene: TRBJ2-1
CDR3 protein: CASSRGRSSYNEQFF
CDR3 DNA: TGTGCCAGCAGCCGGGGACGGAGCTCCTACAATGAGCAGTTCTTC

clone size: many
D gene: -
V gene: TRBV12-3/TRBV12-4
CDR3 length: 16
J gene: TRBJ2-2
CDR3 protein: CASSFVAGANTGELFF
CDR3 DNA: TGTGCCAGCAGTTTCGTGGCAGGTGCGAACACCGGGGAGCTGTTTTTT

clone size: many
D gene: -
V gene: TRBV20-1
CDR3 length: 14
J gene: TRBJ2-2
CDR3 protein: CSARAGNDAGELFF
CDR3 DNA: TGCAGTGCTAGAGCGGGGAATGACGCCGGGGAGCTGTTTTTT

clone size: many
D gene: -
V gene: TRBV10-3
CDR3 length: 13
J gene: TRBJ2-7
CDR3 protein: CAITREANYEQYF
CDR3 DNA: TGTGCCATCACCAGGGAGGCGAACTACGAGCAGTACTTC

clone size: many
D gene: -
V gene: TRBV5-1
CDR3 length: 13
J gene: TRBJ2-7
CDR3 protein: CASGLIRESEQYF
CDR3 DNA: TGCGCCAGCGGGTTGATAAGGGAGTCCGAGCAGTACTTC

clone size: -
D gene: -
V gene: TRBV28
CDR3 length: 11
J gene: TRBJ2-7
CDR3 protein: CDSMGAYEQYF
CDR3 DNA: TGTGACAGCATGGGGGCCTACGAGCAGTACTTC

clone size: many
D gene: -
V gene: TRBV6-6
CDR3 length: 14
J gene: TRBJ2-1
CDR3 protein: CASKPGESYNEQFF
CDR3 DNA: TGTGCCAGCAAGCCGGGGGAATCCTACAATGAGCAGTTCTTC

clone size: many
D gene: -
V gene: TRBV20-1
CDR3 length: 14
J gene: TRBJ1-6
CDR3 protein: CSARIDRSNSPLHF
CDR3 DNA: TGCAGTGCTAGAATCGACAGGTCGAATTCACCCCTCCACTTT

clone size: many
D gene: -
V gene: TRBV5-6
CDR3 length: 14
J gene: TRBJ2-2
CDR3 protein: CASSVDSNTGELFF
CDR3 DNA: TGTGCCAGCAGCGTGGACAGTAACACCGGGGAGCTGTTTTTT

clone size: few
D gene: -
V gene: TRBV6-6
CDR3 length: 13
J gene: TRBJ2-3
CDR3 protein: CASSTTGLATQYF
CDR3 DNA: TGTGCCAGCAGTACCACAGGGTTAGCGACGCAGTATTTT

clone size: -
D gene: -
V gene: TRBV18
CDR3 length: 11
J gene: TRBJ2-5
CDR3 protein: CASSLQENQYF
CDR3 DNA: TGTGCCAGCTCACTCCAAGAGAACCAGTACTTC

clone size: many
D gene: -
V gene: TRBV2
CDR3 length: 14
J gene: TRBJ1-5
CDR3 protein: CASSGPQRNQPQHF
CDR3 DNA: TGTGCCAGCAGTGGACCTCAGCGCAATCAGCCCCAGCATTTT

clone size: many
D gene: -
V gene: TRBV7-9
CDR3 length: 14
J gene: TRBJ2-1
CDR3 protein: CASSLPDSRNEQFF
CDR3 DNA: TGTGCCAGCAGCTTGCCGGACAGTAGGAATGAGCAGTTCTTC

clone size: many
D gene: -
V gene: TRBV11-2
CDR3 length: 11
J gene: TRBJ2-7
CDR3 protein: CASSYGPEQYF
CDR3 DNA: TGTGCCAGCAGCTACGGACCGGAGCAGTACTTC

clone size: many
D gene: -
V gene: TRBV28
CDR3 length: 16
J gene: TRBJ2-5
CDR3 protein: CASSLSPLGRDRTQYF
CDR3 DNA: TGTGCCAGCAGTTTGTCCCCGCTAGGGCGGGATAGGACCCAGTACTTC